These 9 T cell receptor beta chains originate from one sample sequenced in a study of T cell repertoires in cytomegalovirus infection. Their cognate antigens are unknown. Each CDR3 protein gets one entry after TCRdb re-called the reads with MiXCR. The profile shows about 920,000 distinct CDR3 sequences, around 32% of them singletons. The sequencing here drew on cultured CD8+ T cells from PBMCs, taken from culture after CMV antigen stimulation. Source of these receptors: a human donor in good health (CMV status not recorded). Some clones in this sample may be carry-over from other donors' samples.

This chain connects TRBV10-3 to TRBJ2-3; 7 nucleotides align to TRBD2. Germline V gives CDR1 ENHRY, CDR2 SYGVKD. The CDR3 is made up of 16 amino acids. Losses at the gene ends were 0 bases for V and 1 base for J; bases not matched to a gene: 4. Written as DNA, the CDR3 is TGTGCCATCAGTGAGTCTCCCGCGGGGGGCACAGATACGCAGTATTTT. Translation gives CAISESPAGGTDTQYF.

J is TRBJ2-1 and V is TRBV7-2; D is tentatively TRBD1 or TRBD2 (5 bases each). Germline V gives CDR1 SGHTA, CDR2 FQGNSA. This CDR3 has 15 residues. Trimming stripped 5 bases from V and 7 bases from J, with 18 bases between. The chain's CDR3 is CASSPYGQWENEQFF. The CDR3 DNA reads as TGTGCCAGCAGCCCATACGGACAATGGGAGAATGAGCAGTTCTTC.

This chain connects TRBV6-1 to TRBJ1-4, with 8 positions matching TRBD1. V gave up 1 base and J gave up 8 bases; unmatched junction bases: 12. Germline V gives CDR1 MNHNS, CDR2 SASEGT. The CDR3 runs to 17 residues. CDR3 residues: CASSEGTGSRIREKLFF. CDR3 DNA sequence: TGTGCCAGCAGTGAAGGGACAGGGTCCCGCATTCGGGAAAAACTGTTTTTT.

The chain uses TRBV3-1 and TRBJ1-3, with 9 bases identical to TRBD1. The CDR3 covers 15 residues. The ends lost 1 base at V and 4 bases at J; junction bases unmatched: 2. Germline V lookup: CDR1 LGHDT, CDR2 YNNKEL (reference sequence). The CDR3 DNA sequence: TGTGCCAGCAGCCAAGTGGGGACAGGGGGAAACACCATATATTTT. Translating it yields CASSQVGTGGNTIYF.

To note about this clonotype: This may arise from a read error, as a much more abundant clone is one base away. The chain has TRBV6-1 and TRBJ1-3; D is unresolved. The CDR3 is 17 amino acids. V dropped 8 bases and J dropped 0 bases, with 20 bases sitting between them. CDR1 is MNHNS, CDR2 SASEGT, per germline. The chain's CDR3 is CASCLLLDGNSGNTIYF. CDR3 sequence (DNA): TGTGCCAGCTGTCTCCTCCTGGACGGAAACTCTGGAAACACCATATATTTT.

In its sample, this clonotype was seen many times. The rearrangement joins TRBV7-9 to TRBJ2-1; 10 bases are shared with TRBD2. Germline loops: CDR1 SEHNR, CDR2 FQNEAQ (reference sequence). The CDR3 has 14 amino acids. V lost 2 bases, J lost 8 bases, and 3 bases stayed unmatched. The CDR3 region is CASSLTGLAYEQFF. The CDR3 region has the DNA TGTGCCAGCAGCTTAACGGGACTAGCGTATGAGCAGTTCTTC.

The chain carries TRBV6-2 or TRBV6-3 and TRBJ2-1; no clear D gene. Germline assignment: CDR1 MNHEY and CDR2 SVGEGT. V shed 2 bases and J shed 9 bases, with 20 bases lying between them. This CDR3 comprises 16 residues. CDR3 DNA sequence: TGTGCCAGCAGTTACCTCTGGTCAGGAGCAGTGGGTGAGCAGTTCTTC. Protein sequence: CASSYLWSGAVGEQFF.

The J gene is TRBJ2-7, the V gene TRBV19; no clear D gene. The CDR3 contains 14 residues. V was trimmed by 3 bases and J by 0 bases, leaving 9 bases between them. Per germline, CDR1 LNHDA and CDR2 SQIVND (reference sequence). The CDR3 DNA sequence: TGTGCCAGTAGTATCACGGCGAGCTCCTACGAGCAGTACTTC. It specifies CASSITASSYEQYF.

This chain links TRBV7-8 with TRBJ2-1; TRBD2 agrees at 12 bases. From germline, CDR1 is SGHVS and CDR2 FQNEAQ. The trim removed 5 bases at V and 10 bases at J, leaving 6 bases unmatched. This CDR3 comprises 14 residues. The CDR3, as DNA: TGTGCCAGCAGCCGGACTAGCGGGGCTAGGGAGCAGTTCTTC. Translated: CASSRTSGAREQFF. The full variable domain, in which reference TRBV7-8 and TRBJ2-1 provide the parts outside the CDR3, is GAGVSQSPRYKVAKRGQDVALRCDPISGHVSLFWYQQALGQGPEFLTYFQNEAQLDKSGLPSDRFFAERPEGSVSTLKIQRTQQEDSAVYLCASSRTSGAREQFFGPGTRLTVL.